This TCR beta chain appears in the sequencing data of a study of response to subunit inactivated influenza vaccine. Study-wide findings and caveats: Each seasonal influenza vaccination recruits few new T cells, the authors suggested.

Details on this clonotype: Its antigen remains unknown.

MiXCR, run by TCRdb on the RT-PCR reads, gives a single entry per CDR3 protein. The sample holds roughly 700,000 distinct CDR3 sequences, around 16% seen once. The CDR3 is 13 amino acids. Trimming removed 8 bases from V and 6 bases from J, with 17 bases in between. Per the germline V gene, CDR1 is LNHDA and CDR2 is SQIVND (reference sequence). The source is a man aged 45-60 years who received an inactivated influenza vaccine. Sequencing used PBMCs from blood, obtained roughly 12 days after vaccination. V gene TRBV19 combines with J gene TRBJ2-7; D possibly corresponds to TRBD1 (6 bases). DNA of the CDR3: TGTGCCAGTGCGGGCAGGGGCCGACTCGAGCAGTACTTC. Translating it yields CASAGRGRLEQYF.